What follows is one T cell receptor beta chain and its context. This sample is drawn from a study of cytomegalovirus exposure and HLA in healthy donors. CDR3 length: 18 residues. The ends lost 0 bases at V and 2 bases at J; junction bases unmatched: 7. CDR1 and CDR2 (germline): ENHRY, SYGVKD. Use of 60 Vbeta and 13 Jbeta primers characterized the PCR. Clones were sequenced by immunoSEQ multiplex PCR, and TCRdb holds only the in-frame ones, with some missing. Here the sample spans about 160,000 clones, around 84% being singletons. This chain links TRBV10-3 with TRBJ2-3; 11 positions agree with TRBD2. The sample taken for sequencing was PBMCs. This receptor was obtained from a man younger than 35 in good health and CMV-seronegative. The CDR3 nucleotides are TGTGCCATCAGTGAGTCCCTCCTAGCGGGGGGCCTCACAGATACGCAGTATTTT. It codes for CAISESLLAGGLTDTQYF.